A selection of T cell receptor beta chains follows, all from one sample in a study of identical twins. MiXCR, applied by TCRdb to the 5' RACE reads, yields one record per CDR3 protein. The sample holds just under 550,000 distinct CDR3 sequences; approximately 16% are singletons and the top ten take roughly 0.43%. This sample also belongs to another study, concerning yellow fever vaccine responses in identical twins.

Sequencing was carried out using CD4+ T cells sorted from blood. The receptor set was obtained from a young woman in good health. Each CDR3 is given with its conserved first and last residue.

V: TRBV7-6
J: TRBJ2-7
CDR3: CASSFRQGGYEQYF

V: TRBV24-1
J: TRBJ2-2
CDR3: CATAGSTGTGELFF

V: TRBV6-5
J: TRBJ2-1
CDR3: CASSYLTGTGGGYNEQFF

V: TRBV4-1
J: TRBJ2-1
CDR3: CASSQDRKAFLPSSYNEQFF

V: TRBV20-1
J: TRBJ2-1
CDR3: CSARHVTGTVNYNGQFF

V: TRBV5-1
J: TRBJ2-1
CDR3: CASSLDWAGGGVKTYNEQFF

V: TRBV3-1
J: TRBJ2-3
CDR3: CASSHVNRGGTDTQYF

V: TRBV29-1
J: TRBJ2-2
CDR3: CSVEDLQASNTGELFF

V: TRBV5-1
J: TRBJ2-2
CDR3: CASSSGGPISGELFF

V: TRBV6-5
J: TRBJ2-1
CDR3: CASSASTGSGNEQFF

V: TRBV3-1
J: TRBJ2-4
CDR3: CASSRSGTLAKNIQYF

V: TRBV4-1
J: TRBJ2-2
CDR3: CASSHPRTSGSYTGELFF

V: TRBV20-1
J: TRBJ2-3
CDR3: CSARVASRRTDTQYF

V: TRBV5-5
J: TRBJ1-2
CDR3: CASSLLGGDGGYTF

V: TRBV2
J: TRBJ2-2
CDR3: CASRRTGELFF

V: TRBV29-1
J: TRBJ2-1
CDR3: CSVEWGARYNEQFF

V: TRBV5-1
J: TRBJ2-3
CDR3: CASSSDSYSTDTQYF

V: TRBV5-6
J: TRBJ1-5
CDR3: CASSGHPNQPQHF

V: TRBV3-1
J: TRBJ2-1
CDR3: CASSQEQDLSYNEQFF

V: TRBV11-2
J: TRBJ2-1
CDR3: CASSLGGLAGGGNEQFF

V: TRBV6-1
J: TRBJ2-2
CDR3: CASTVGREAGELFF

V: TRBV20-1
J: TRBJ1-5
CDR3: CSARSTESSNQPQHF

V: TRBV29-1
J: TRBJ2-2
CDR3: CSSRANSGAGELFF

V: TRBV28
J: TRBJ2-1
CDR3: CASSLHLAGSYNEQFF

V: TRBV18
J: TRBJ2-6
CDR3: CASSPIQGANGANVLTF

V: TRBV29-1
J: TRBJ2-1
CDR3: CSAAGQGLPYNEQFF

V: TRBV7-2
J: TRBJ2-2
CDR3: CASSPDRGRLGELFF

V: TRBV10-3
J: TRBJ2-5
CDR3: CAISARVGGEETQYF

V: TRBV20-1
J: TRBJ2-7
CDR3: CSASGTGPYEQYF

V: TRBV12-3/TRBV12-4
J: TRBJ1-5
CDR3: CASSLGGQGNNQPQHF

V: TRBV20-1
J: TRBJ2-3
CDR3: CSARKADTDTQYF

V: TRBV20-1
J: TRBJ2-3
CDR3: CSARGREGYSTDTQYF

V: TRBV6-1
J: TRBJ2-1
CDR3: CASSATGAGANEQFF